The 17 T cell receptor beta chains presented below share a single source sample, sequenced in a study of cytomegalovirus exposure and HLA in healthy donors. A multiplex PCR was run with 60 Vbeta primers and 13 Jbeta primers. The method was immunoSEQ multiplex PCR; TCRdb's version includes in-frame clones alone and lacks a portion of them. This sample has about 160,000 clones, with about two thirds found just once. Sequencing was performed on PBMCs. These TCRs come from a woman under 40 in good health and CMV-seronegative.

The chain recombines TRBV5-5 with TRBJ1-1, with D possibly being TRBD1 (6 bases). The germline V gene has CDR1 SGHKS and CDR2 YYEKEE (reference sequence). Trimming stripped 2 bases from V and 4 bases from J, with 9 bases between. The CDR3 runs to 13 residues. This chain's CDR3 is CASSFQGITEAFF. The CDR3 region has the DNA TGTGCCAGCAGCTTCCAGGGGATCACTGAAGCTTTCTTT.

Here the CDR3 reads CASSSPFFRGILGRANYGYTF. The DNA of the CDR3 is TGTGCCAGCAGTTCACCGTTTTTTAGGGGAATTTTGGGCCGAGCTAACTATGGCTACACCTTC. The chain uses TRBV28 and TRBJ1-2, with D tentatively TRBD1 (5 bases). V was cut by 4 bases and J by 0 bases, with 30 bases left in between. CDR1 is MDHEN, CDR2 SYDVKM, per germline. The CDR3 is 21 residues long.

This sequence joins TRBV5-1 and TRBJ2-2; tentative D call: TRBD2 (5 bases). This CDR3 contains 13 residues. Germline CDR1 SGHRS, CDR2 YFSETQ. Trimming took 4 bases from V and 8 from J, leaving 12 bases between them. The CDR3 sequence is CASSPEVGGELFF. For the CDR3, the DNA is TGCGCCAGCAGCCCGGAGGTGGGTGGGGAGCTGTTTTTT.

This clone was detected once. The chain has TRBV6-6 and TRBJ2-7; the match to TRBD2 covers 10 bases. V trimming: 0 bases; J trimming: 5 bases; junction bases outside the gene matches: 7. The CDR3 consists of 16 residues. Germline V gene lookup returns CDR1 MNHNY and CDR2 SVGAGI (reference sequence). The CDR3 loop reads CASSYSFSSGSHEQYF. The CDR3 DNA reads TGTGCCAGCAGTTACTCGTTTTCTAGCGGGAGCCACGAGCAGTACTTC.

J is TRBJ1-1 and V is TRBV7-3; D is perhaps TRBD1 (5 bases). The CDR3 consists of 18 residues. Germline V gene lookup returns CDR1 SGHTA and CDR2 FQGTGA. V gave up 2 bases and J gave up 0 bases, with 19 bases separating them. The CDR3 DNA is TGTGCCAGCAGCTTAGGACAAAACCCCCGACTTATGAACACTGAAGCTTTCTTT. Its translation is CASSLGQNPRLMNTEAFF.

This chain's CDR3 is CASSTSGDQPQHF. The CDR3 bases are TGTGCCAGCAGCACCAGCGGGGATCAGCCCCAGCATTTT. This rearrangement joins TRBV7-2 to TRBJ1-5; D unresolved. The germline CDR1 and CDR2 sequences are SGHTA and FQGNSA. CDR3 length: 13 residues. Deletions cut 5 bases from V and 5 bases from J, with 10 bases between.

The chain recombines TRBV6-5 with TRBJ1-3; D uncertain. CDR3 size: 14 residues. Germline V gene data show CDR1 as MNHEY and CDR2 as SVGAGI. With 2 bases removed from V and 0 bases from J, the gap between germline ends came to 5 bases. CDR3 nucleotides: TGTGCCAGCAGTTACGAGAGCTCTGGAAACACCATATATTTT. Amino acid sequence: CASSYESSGNTIYF.

This chain's CDR3 is CASSLGTGVDEQYF. The CDR3 DNA follows: TGTGCCAGCAGCTTAGGGACAGGGGTCGACGAGCAGTACTTC. The chain combines TRBV7-6 with TRBJ2-7, with TRBD1 identical over 9 bases. CDR1 is SGHVS, CDR2 FNYEAQ, per germline. V trimming: 1 base; J trimming: 5 bases; junction bases outside the gene matches: 3. The CDR3 length is 14 residues.

The rearrangement links TRBV7-2 to TRBJ2-2, with D possibly being TRBD1 (6 bases). CDR1 SGHTA and CDR2 FQGNSA come from the germline V gene. There are 15 residues in the CDR3. Trimming shortened V by 7 bases and J by 5 bases, and 17 bases separated the two germline ends. The CDR3 loop is CASTRASGATGELFF. The CDR3 nucleotides are TGTGCCAGCACCCGAGCCTCAGGGGCGACCGGGGAGCTGTTTTTT.

This clone was recorded a few times. The J gene is TRBJ2-1, the V gene TRBV9; 10 bases line up with TRBD2. This CDR3 spans 16 amino acids. CDR1 and CDR2 from the germline V gene are SGDLS and YYNGEE. Germline trimming cut 0 bases from V and 9 bases from J; bases unmatched to any gene: 9. The CDR3 region has the DNA TGTGCCAGCAGCGTAGGCGGTAGCGGGGGGATCGGTGAGCAGTTCTTC. This gives the protein CASSVGGSGGIGEQFF.

The genes are TRBV5-6 and TRBJ2-2; a possible D gene is TRBD1 (6 bases). Looked up from germline, CDR1 is SGHDT and CDR2 is YYEEEE. The CDR3 sequence is 15 residues long. V gave up 2 bases and J gave up 5 bases, with 13 bases separating them. CDR3 sequence (DNA): TGTGCCAGCAGCTTTGGGACACTTACTACCGGGGAGCTGTTTTTT. Protein product: CASSFGTLTTGELFF.

The J gene is TRBJ2-3, the V gene TRBV15, with a possible D match to TRBD2 (6 bases). Germline loops: CDR1 LNHNV, CDR2 YYDKDF (reference sequence). The V gene lost 5 bases and the J gene lost 3 bases, with 18 bases spanning the gap. This CDR3 is 16 amino acids long. The CDR3 nucleotides read TGTGCCACCAGCGGGGGACTCATTGGGGGGACAGATACGCAGTATTTT. It yields the protein CATSGGLIGGTDTQYF. Looking up the rest from reference TRBV15 and TRBJ2-3 gives the full variable domain: DAMVIQNPRYQVTQFGKPVTLSCSQTLNHNVMYWYQQKSSQAPKLLFHYYDKDFNNEADTPDNFQSRRPNTSFCFLDIRSPGLGDTAMYLCATSGGLIGGTDTQYFGPGTRLTVL.

This clone was found a few times. The gene calls are TRBV5-8 and TRBJ2-2; TRBD2 matches 9 bases. The V and J ends lost 3 bases and 6 bases, in that order; junction bases with no gene match: 15. CDR1 and CDR2 from the germline V gene are SGHTS and YDEGEE. The CDR3 runs 18 residues. The CDR3 reads CASSWDRGLANLAGELFF. DNA of the CDR3: TGTGCCAGCAGCTGGGACCGGGGACTAGCTAATTTGGCCGGGGAGCTGTTTTTT.

The chain has TRBV2 and TRBJ2-1, with 7 positions matching TRBD1. V shed 5 bases and J 5 bases; nucleotides not matched to a gene: 3. CDR3 length: 13 residues. Germline V gene sequence: CDR1 SNHLY, CDR2 FYNNEI. The CDR3 region has the DNA TGTGCCAGCAGTTTGGGACAGAACAATGAGCAGTTCTTC. It is translated as CASSLGQNNEQFF. Based on the CDR3 plus reference TRBV2 and TRBJ2-1, the full variable domain is EPEVTQTPSHQVTQMGQEVILRCVPISNHLYFYWYRQILGQKVEFLVSFYNNEISEKSEIFDDQFSVERPDGSNFTLKIRSTKLEDSAMYFCASSLGQNNEQFFGPGTRLTVL.

This sequence joins TRBV29-1 and TRBJ2-5; 7 nucleotides match TRBD1. The CDR3 contains 13 residues. Germline V gene sequence: CDR1 SQVTM, CDR2 ANQGSEA. CDR3: CSGQGVGQETQYF. For the CDR3, the DNA is TGCAGTGGCCAGGGGGTAGGCCAAGAGACCCAGTACTTC.

The chain combines TRBV5-1 with TRBJ2-3, with 7 bases that match TRBD2. This CDR3 is 16 amino acids long. V lost 0 bases and J lost 6; bases outside the gene matches: 10. CDR1 and CDR2 (germline): SGHRS, YFSETQ. CDR3 protein: CASSLDWREWGDTQYF. The CDR3 nucleotides read TGCGCCAGCAGCTTGGATTGGCGGGAGTGGGGGGATACGCAGTATTTT.

V gene TRBV11-1 combines with J gene TRBJ2-2; 10 nucleotides match TRBD1. V dropped 6 bases and J dropped 5; count of bases not matched to a gene: 9. The CDR3 extends over 16 amino acids. Germline V gives CDR1 SGHAT, CDR2 FQDESV (reference sequence). CDR3 protein: CASRKRDRGYTGELFF. The CDR3 DNA follows: TGTGCCAGCAGGAAGCGGGACAGGGGATATACCGGGGAGCTGTTTTTT.